This T cell receptor beta chain stems from a study of OX40 agonist ivuxolimab in advanced cancers. Trimming shortened V by 5 bases and J by 6 bases, and 22 bases separated the two germline ends. The CDR3 length is 16 residues. The germline gives CDR1 MDHEN, CDR2 SYDVKM. Produced via immunoSEQ multiplex PCR; TCRdb's table is partial and in-frame only. The data contain 61,000 or so clones, roughly four fifths of them singletons. This chain uses TRBV28 with TRBJ1-1; weak D call: TRBD1 (6 bases). The input for sequencing was CD4+ or CD8+ T cells sorted from blood, taken in a trial of the OX40 agonist ivuxolimab. The sequence was obtained from an adult with an advanced solid tumor such as melanoma, head and neck, liver or kidney cancer. CDR3 coding DNA: TGTGCCAGCAGTATGAAACAGGGTCGAGGAAGTCCTGAAGCTTTCTTT. Translation: CASSMKQGRGSPEAFF.